The TCR beta chain under discussion was sequenced for a study of PD-1 blockade in mismatch repair-deficient tumors. About the research overall: All were previously treated, progressing patients with 12 mismatch repair-deficient cancer types. General study points: Tumor-resident clones, often absent from pretreatment blood, expanded after pembrolizumab and then contracted.

The table came from immunoSEQ multiplex PCR; TCRdb's copy has only in-frame clones and leaves some out. The sample contains about 110,000 clones, 60% to 85% of which appear only once. With 1 base removed from V and 0 bases from J, the gap between germline ends came to 19 bases. CDR1 and CDR2 (germline): MGHRA, YSYEKL. The CDR3 has 18 residues. Of note for this clone: Its antigen is not identified.

TCRs were sequenced from three patients responding to pembrolizumab. The receptor comes from an adult with mismatch repair-deficient cancer. The chain couples TRBV4-1 to TRBJ2-7, with a tentative D call TRBD2 (5 bases). This sample comprised peripheral blood, obtained just over 59 weeks after starting pembrolizumab. DNA for the CDR3: TGCGCCAGCAGCCAAGGGCCGCTAGCCACGTTAAGCTCCTACGAGCAGTACTTC. Amino acid sequence: CASSQGPLATLSSYEQYF.